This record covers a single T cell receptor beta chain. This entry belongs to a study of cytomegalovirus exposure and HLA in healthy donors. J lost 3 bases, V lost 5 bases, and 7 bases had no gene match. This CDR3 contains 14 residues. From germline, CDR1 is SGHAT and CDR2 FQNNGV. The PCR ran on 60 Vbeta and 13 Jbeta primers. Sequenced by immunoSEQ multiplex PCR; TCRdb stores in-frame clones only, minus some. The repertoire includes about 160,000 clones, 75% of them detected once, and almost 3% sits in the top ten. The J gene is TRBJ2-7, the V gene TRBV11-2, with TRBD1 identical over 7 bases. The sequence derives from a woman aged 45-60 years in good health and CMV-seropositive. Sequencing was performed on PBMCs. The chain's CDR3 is CASSEGDRDYEQYF. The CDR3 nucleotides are TGTGCCAGCAGCGAAGGTGACAGGGACTACGAGCAGTACTTC.